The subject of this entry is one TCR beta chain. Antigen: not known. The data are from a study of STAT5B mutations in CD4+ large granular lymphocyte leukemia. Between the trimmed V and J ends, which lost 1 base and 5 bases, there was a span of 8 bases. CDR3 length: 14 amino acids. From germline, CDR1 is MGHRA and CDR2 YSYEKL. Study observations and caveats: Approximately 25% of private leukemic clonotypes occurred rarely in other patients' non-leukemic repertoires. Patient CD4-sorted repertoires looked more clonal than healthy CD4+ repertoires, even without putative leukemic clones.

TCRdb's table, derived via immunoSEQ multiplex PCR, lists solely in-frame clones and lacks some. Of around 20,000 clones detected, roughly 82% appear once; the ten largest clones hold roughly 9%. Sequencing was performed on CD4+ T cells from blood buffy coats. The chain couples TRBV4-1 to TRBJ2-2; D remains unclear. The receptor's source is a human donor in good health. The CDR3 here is CASSQVEQTGELFF. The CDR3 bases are TGCGCCAGCAGCCAAGTCGAGCAAACCGGGGAGCTGTTTTTT.